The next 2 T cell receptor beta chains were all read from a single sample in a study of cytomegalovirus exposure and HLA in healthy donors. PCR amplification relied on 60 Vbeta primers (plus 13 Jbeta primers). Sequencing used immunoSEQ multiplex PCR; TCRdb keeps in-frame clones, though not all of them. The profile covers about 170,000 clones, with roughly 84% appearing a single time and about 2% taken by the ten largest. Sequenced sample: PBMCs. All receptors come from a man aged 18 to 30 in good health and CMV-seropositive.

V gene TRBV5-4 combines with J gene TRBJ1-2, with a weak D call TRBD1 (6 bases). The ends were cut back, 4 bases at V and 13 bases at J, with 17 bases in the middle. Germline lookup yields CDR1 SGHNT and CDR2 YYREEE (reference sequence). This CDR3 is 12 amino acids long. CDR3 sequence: CASSKGQFRATF. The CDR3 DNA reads TGTGCCAGCAGCAAGGGACAATTTCGCGCCACCTTC.

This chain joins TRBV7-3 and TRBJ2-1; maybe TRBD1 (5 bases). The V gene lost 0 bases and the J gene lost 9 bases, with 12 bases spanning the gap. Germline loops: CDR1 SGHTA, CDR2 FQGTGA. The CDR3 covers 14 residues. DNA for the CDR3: TGTGCCAGCAGCTTAACGGGCAGGGATAGTGAGCAGTTCTTC. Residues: CASSLTGRDSEQFF.